The TCR beta chain described here comes from a study of blood T cell repertoires in COVID-19. Trimming removed 6 bases from V and 6 bases from J; junction bases left unmatched: 9. The CDR3 sequence is 14 residues long. Germline V gives CDR1 SGHDT, CDR2 YYEEEE. Per the study methods: For nucleated cells, counts were estimated from reference gene primer amplification. Generated by immunoSEQ multiplex PCR, the TCRdb table keeps only in-frame clones and is missing some. The V and J calls and the clone size are those of that table, but D and trimming were determined from the DNA. The profile shows approximately 250,000 clones, approximately 90% of them singletons.

Sequencing was carried out using PBMCs or T cells enriched from blood (not recorded which). This chain connects TRBV5-6 to TRBJ2-1, with TRBD2 matching 7 bases. The TCR originated in a middle-aged man who had been exposed to COVID-19. This chain's CDR3 is CASTSSTSSNEQFF. The CDR3 nucleotides are TGTGCCAGCACCTCTTCGACTAGCAGCAATGAGCAGTTCTTC.